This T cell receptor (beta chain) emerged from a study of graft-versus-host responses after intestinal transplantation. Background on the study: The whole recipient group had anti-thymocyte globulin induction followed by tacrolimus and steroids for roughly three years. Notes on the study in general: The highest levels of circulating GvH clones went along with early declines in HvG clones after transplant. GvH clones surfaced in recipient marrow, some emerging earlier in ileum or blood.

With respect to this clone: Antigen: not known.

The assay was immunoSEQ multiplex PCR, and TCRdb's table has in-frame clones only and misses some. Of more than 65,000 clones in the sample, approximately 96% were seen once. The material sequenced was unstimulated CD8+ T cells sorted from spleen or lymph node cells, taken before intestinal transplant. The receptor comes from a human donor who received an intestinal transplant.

CDR3 residues: CASSLSLGGRLNTQYF. In nucleotides, the CDR3 is TGTGCCAGCAGTTTATCGTTAGGCGGGAGGTTGAATACGCAGTATTTT. The gene calls are TRBV27 and TRBJ2-3; 8 nucleotides agree with TRBD2. V shed 0 bases, J shed 7 bases, and the junction held 9 bases outside the gene matches. The CDR3 sequence is 16 residues long. Germline assignment: CDR1 MNHEY and CDR2 SMNVEV (reference sequence).